The 11 T cell receptor beta chains presented below share a single source sample, sequenced in a study of cytomegalovirus exposure and HLA in healthy donors. Researchers ran the PCR with 60 Vbeta and 13 Jbeta primers. Sequenced by immunoSEQ multiplex PCR; TCRdb stores in-frame clones only, minus some. The data contain 90,000 or so clones, around 82% of them singletons. Sequenced material: PBMCs. Receptor source: a man younger than 40 in good health and CMV-seropositive.

J is TRBJ2-5 and V is TRBV28; perhaps TRBD2 as D (6 bases). This CDR3 has 13 amino acids. V was cut by 8 bases and J by 5 bases, with 15 bases left in between. The germline V gene has CDR1 MDHEN and CDR2 SYDVKM. Here the CDR3 DNA reads TGTGCCAGCTCGGGAGTTTTAAGTGAGACCCAGTACTTC. Amino acid sequence: CASSGVLSETQYF.

This chain connects TRBV5-1 to TRBJ1-1; 8 bases line up with TRBD1. The CDR3 length is 14 residues. V gave up 0 bases and J gave up 3 bases; unmatched junction bases: 1. Germline V lookup: CDR1 SGHRS, CDR2 YFSETQ. CDR3 loop: CASSLDRGYTEAFF. In nucleotides, the CDR3 is TGCGCCAGCAGCTTGGACAGGGGGTACACTGAAGCTTTCTTT.

About this clone: One junction end disagrees with the germline gene, perhaps due to a read error. DNA for the CDR3: TGTTCCAGCAGCTTTCCGGGAGTCTACGAGCAGTACTTC. This translates into CSSSFPGVYEQYF. V usage is TRBV7-9 and J usage is TRBJ2-7; maybe TRBD2 (6 bases). Germline values: CDR1 SEHNR, CDR2 FQNEAQ (reference sequence). The CDR3 consists of 13 residues.

The rearrangement joins TRBV5-1 to TRBJ1-1; 9 bases are shared with TRBD1. CDR1 is SGHRS, CDR2 YFSETQ, per germline. This CDR3 is built from 14 residues. Losses at the gene ends were 2 bases for V and 8 bases for J; bases not matched to a gene: 7. The CDR3 region has the DNA TGCGCCAGCAGCTTACGGGACAGGGCTGGGGAAGCTTTCTTT. Its translation: CASSLRDRAGEAFF.

The chain links TRBV10-3 to TRBJ2-6; 9 bases align to TRBD1. This CDR3 is built from 15 residues. The junction had 5 bases not matched to a gene; V was cut back by 10 bases and J by 1 base. CDR1 is ENHRY and CDR2 is SYGVKD in the germline V gene. The CDR3: CATGTGLSGANVLTF. In DNA, the CDR3 is TGTGCCACCGGGACAGGGCTTTCTGGGGCCAACGTCCTGACTTTC.

The chain joins TRBV27 to TRBJ1-5; D not certain. Trimming removed 2 bases at V and 0 bases at J, with 11 bases between. Germline V CDR1 and CDR2: MNHEY, SMNVEV (reference sequence). The CDR3 contains 16 residues. This CDR3 reads CASSLASGFSNQPQHF. The DNA of the CDR3 is TGTGCCAGCAGTTTAGCATCGGGGTTTAGCAATCAGCCCCAGCATTTT.

This clone turned up a few times. This chain connects TRBV6-4 to TRBJ2-3, with 11 bases identical to TRBD1. The CDR3 extends over 17 amino acids. The V segment lost 2 bases and the J segment 1 base; nucleotides outside the gene matches: 5. The germline CDR1 and CDR2 sequences are MRHNA and SNTAGT. The CDR3 DNA follows: TGTGCCAGCAGTGACATCGGACAGGGGGCCGGCACAGATACGCAGTATTTT. Protein: CASSDIGQGAGTDTQYF.

This sequence joins TRBV6-1 and TRBJ2-7; D may be TRBD1 (6 bases). The V end lost 2 bases, the J end lost 3 bases, and 8 bases lay between the germline ends. Germline V lookup: CDR1 MNHNS, CDR2 SASEGT. CDR3 length: 13 residues. CDR3 residues: CASSERGGYEQYF. In DNA form, the CDR3 reads TGTGCCAGCAGTGAAAGAGGGGGCTACGAGCAGTACTTC.

J is TRBJ2-7 and V is TRBV7-9; 7 nucleotides align to TRBD1. The CDR3 sequence is 14 residues long. The junction had 3 bases not matched to a gene; V was cut back by 3 bases and J by 1 base. Germline CDR1 reads SEHNR; CDR2 reads FQNEAQ (reference sequence). This chain's CDR3 is CASSLGTASYEQYF. CDR3 DNA: TGTGCCAGCAGCTTGGGGACAGCGTCCTACGAGCAGTACTTC.

The chain combines TRBV27 with TRBJ1-3; D unclear. V was cut by 5 bases and J by 0 bases, with 14 bases left in between. The CDR3 spans 16 residues. Germline-derived CDR1 and CDR2 are MNHEY and SMNVEV (reference sequence). CDR3 nucleotides: TGTGCCAGCAGTCCAAAACAGCCGAGCTCTGGAAACACCATATATTTT. Protein product: CASSPKQPSSGNTIYF.

This clone was observed a handful of times. This rearrangement joins TRBV5-4 to TRBJ2-5; D is possibly TRBD1 (5 bases). The CDR3 totals 14 residues. Germline assignment: CDR1 SGHNT and CDR2 YYREEE (reference sequence). V was pared by 4 bases and J by 1 base, with 11 bases between. The CDR3 sequence: CASSVATAQETQYF. The CDR3 coding sequence is TGTGCCAGCAGCGTTGCGACAGCCCAAGAGACCCAGTACTTC.